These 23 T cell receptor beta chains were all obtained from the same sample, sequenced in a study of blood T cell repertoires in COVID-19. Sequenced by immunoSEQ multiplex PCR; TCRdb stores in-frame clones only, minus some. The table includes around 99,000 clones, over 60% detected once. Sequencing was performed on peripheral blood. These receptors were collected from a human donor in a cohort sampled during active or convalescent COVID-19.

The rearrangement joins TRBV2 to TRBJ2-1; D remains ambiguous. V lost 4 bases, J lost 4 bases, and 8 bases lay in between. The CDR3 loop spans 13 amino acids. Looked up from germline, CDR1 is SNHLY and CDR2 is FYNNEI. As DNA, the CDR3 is TGTGCCAGCAGTGTGCCAGGTTACAATGAGCAGTTCTTC. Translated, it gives CASSVPGYNEQFF.

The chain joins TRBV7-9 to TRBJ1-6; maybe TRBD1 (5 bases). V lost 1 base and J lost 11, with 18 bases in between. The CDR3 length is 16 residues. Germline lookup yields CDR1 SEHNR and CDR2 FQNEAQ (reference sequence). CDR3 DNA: TGTGCCAGCAGCTTAGGCCCAGGGAATCGGACGCCACCCCTCCACTTT. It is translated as CASSLGPGNRTPPLHF.

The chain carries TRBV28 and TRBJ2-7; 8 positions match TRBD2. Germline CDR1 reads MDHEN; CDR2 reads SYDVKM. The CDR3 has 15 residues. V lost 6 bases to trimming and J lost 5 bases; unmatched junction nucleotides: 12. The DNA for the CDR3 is TGTGCCAGCAGGGAGATCACTAGCGGTAGAAACGAGCAGTACTTC. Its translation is CASREITSGRNEQYF.

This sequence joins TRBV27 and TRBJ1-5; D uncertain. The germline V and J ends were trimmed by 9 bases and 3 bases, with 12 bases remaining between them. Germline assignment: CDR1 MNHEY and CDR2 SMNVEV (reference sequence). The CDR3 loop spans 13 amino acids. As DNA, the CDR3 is TGTGCCAGTGCGGGCAGTTTCAATCAGCCCCAGCATTTT. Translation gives CASAGSFNQPQHF.

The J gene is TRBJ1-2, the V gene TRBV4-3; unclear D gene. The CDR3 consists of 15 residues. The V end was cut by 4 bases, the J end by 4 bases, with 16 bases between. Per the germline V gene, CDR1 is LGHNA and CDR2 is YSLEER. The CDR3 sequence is CASSLQAGSLYGYTF. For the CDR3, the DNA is TGCGCCAGCAGCCTTCAGGCCGGTTCGCTCTATGGCTACACCTTC.

CDR3 DNA: TGCGCCAGCAGCATGGGACAGAATTCACCCCTCCACTTT. Residues: CASSMGQNSPLHF. The gene calls are TRBV4-3 and TRBJ1-6, with 7 bases identical to TRBD1. Germline assignment: CDR1 LGHNA and CDR2 YSLEER. With V trimmed by 5 bases and J by 7 bases, 2 bases remained unmatched. The CDR3 spans 13 residues.

DNA of the CDR3: TGCAGTGCTAGTTTCCGGGACTGGTCTGGGTTGGATCAGCCCCAGCATTTT. Protein product: CSASFRDWSGLDQPQHF. The chain joins TRBV20-1 to TRBJ1-5; D is possibly TRBD1 (5 bases). The V end lost 3 bases, the J end lost 5 bases, and 23 bases lay between the germline ends. The CDR3 loop spans 17 amino acids. Germline CDR1 reads DFQATT; CDR2 reads SNEGSKA (reference sequence).

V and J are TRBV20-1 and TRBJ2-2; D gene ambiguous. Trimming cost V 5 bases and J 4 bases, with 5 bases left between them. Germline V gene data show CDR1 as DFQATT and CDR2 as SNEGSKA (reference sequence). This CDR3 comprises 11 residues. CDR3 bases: TGCAGTGCTCCCGGCACCGGGGAGCTGTTTTTT. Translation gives CSAPGTGELFF.

The CDR3 loop reads CASSRLAGVDMDEQFF. The CDR3 region has the DNA TGTGCCAGCAGCCGTTTAGCGGGGGTTGATATGGATGAGCAGTTCTTC. The chain uses TRBV7-6 and TRBJ2-1; 9 bases map to TRBD2. From germline, CDR1 is SGHVS and CDR2 FNYEAQ. J lost 8 bases, V lost 5 bases, and 13 bases had no gene match. CDR3 length: 16 residues.

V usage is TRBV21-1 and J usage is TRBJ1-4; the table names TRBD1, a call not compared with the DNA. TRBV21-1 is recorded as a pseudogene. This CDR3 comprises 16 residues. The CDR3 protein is CASSKGQGGSNEKLFF. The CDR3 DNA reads TGTGCCAGCAGCAAAGGACAGGGGGGGTCTAATGAAAAACTGTTTTTT.

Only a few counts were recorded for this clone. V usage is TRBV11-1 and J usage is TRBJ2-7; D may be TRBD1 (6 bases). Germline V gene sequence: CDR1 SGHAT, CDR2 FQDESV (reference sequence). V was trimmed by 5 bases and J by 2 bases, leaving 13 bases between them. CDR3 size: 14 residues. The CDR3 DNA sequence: TGTGCCAGCAGCCTATGGACAGTAACCTACGAGCAGTACTTC. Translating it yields CASSLWTVTYEQYF.

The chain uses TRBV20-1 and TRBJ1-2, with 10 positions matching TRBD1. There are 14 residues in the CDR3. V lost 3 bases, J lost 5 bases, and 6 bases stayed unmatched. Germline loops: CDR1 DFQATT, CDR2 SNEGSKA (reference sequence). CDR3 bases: TGCAGTGCTAGTAGAGGACAGGGGGGATATGGCTACACCTTC. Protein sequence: CSASRGQGGYGYTF.

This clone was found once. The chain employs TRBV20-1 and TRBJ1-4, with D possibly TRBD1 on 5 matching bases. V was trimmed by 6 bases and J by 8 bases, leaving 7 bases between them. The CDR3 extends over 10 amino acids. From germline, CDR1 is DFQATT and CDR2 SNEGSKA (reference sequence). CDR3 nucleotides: TGCAGTGCGGGGCGAGAAAAACTGTTTTTT. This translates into CSAGREKLFF.

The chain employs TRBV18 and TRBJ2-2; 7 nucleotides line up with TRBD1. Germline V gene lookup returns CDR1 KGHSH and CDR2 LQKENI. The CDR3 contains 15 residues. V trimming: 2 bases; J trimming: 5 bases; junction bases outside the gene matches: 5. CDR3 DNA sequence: TGTGCCAGCTCACCAAACACAGGGGTAACCGGGGAGCTGTTTTTT. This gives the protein CASSPNTGVTGELFF.

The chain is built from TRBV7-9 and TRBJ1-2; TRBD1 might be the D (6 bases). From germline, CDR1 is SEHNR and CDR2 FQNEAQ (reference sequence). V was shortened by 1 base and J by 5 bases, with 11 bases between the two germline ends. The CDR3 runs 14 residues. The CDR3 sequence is CASSLGGGLYGYTF. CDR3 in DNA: TGTGCCAGCAGCTTAGGAGGGGGTCTATATGGCTACACCTTC.

The DNA of the CDR3 is TGTGCCAGCAGCTTGAGGGGCTTCGGGAGTAATACGCAGTATTTT. It specifies CASSLRGFGSNTQYF. The rearrangement links TRBV5-8 to TRBJ2-3; the D gene is possibly TRBD2 (6 bases). The V gene lost 1 base and the J gene lost 7 bases, with 16 bases spanning the gap. The CDR3 is made up of 15 amino acids. CDR1 and CDR2 from the germline V gene are SGHTS and YDEGEE.

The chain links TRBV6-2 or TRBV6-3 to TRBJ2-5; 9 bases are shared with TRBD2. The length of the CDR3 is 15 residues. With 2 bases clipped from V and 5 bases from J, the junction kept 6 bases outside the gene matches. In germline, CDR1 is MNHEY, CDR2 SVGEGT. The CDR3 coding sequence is TGTGCCAGCAGTTACACTCTAGCGGGGTATGAGACCCAGTACTTC. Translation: CASSYTLAGYETQYF.

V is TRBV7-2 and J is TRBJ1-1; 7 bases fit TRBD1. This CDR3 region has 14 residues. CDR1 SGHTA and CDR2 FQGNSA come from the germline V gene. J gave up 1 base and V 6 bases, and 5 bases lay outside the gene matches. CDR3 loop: CASRTGTANTEAFF. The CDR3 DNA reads TGTGCCAGCAGAACCGGGACAGCGAACACTGAAGCTTTCTTT.

CDR3 loop: CASSQGGGGYEQYF. CDR3 DNA: TGTGCCAGCAGCCAAGGGGGAGGGGGCTACGAGCAGTACTTC. J is TRBJ2-7 and V is TRBV3-1 (or the pseudogene TRBV3-2); a possible D gene is TRBD2 (7 bases). Per germline, CDR1 LGHDT and CDR2 YNNKEL (reference sequence). This CDR3 is built from 14 residues. V lost 1 base and J lost 3, with 10 bases in between.

CDR3 loop: CASFNTGELFF. In nucleotides, the CDR3 is TGTGCCAGCTTCAATACCGGGGAGCTGTTTTTT. This chain links TRBV12-3 or TRBV12-4 with TRBJ2-2; D is uncertain. This CDR3 has 11 residues. V gave up 8 bases and J gave up 5 bases, with 6 bases separating them.

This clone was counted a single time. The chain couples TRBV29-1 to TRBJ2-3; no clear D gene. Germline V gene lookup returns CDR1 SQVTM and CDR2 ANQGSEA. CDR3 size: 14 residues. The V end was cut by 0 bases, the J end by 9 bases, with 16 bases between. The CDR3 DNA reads TGCAGCGTTGAAGATCCCACATCGGGTTGGACGCAGTATTTT. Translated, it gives CSVEDPTSGWTQYF.

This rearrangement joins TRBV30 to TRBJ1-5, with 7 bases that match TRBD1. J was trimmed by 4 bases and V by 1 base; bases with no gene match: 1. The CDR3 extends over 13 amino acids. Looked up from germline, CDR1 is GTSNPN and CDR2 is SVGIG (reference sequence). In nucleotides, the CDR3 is TGTGCCTGGAGTGGGACAGGTAATCAGCCCCAGCATTTT. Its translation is CAWSGTGNQPQHF.

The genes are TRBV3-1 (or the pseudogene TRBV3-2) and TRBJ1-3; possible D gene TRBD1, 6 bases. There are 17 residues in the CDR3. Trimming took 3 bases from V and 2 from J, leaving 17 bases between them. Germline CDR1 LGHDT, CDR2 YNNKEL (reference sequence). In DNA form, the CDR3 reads TGTGCCAGCAGCCAGGGAGTCAACTCAGGGGCTGGAAACACCATATATTTT. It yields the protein CASSQGVNSGAGNTIYF.